This entry concerns a single T cell receptor beta chain. This record belongs to a study of shared T cell receptors in the human thymus. Looked up from germline, CDR1 is SNHLY and CDR2 is FYNNEI. The trim removed 6 bases at V and 8 bases at J, leaving 5 bases unmatched. The CDR3 has 13 amino acids. Profiling relied on immunoSEQ multiplex PCR, and the TCRdb table lists in-frame clones only, not all of them. The profile shows just under 550,000 clones, about four fifths of them singletons. The same sample was also studied in work on human thymus T cells. That investigation notes: Samples came from healthy Finnish infants during open corrective cardiac surgery. It was from resections taken during corrective heart surgery that the thymus tissue came. V and J gene usage appeared biased in thymic and blood repertoires.

This clonotype was obtained from a boy younger than two with a congenital heart defect. The rearrangement uses TRBV2 and TRBJ1-4, with 8 bases fitting TRBD1. The source material was thymocytes. The CDR3 region is CASRADRGEKLFF. The CDR3 region has the DNA TGTGCCAGCAGGGCCGACAGGGGAGAAAAACTGTTTTTT.